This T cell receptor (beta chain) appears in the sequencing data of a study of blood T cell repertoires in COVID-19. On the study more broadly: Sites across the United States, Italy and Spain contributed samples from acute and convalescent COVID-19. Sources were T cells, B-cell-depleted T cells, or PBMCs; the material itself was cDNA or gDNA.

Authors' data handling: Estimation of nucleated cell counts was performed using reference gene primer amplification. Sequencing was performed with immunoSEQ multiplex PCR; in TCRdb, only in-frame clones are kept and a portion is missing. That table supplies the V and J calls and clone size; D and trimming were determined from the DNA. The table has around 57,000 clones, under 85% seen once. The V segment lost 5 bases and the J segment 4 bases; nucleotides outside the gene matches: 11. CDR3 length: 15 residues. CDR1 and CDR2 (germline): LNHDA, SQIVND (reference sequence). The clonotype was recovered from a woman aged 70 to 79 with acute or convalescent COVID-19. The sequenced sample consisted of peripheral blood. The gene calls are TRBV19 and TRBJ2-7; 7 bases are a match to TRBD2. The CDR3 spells CASSSSGNVMYEQYF. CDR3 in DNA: TGTGCCAGTAGTTCTAGCGGAAACGTTATGTACGAGCAGTACTTC.